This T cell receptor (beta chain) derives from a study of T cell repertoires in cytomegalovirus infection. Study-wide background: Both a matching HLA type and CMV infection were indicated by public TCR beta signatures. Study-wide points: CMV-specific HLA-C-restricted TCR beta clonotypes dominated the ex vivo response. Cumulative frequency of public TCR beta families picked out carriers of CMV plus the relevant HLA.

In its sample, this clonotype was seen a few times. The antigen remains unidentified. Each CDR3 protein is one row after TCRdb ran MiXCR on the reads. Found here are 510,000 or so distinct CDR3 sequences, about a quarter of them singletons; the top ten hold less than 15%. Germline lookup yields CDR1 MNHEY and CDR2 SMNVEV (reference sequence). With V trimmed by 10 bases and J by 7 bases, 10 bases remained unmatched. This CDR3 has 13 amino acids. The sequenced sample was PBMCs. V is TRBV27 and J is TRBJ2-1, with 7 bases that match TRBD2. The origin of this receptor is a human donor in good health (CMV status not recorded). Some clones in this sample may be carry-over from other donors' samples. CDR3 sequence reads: CATTGGFVNEQFF. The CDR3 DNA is TGTGCCACTACGGGGGGATTCGTGAATGAGCAGTTCTTC.